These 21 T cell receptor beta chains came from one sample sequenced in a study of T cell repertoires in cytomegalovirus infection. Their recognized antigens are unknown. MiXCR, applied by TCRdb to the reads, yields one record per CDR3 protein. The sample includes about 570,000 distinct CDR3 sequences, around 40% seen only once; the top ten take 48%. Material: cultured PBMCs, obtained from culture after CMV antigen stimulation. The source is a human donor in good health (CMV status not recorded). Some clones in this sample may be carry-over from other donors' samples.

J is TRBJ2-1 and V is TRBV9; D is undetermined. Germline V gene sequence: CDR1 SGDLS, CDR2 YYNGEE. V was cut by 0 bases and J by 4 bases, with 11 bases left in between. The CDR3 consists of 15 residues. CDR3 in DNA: TGTGCCAGCAGCGTAGGGGATAGTGGTTACAATGAGCAGTTCTTC. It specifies CASSVGDSGYNEQFF.

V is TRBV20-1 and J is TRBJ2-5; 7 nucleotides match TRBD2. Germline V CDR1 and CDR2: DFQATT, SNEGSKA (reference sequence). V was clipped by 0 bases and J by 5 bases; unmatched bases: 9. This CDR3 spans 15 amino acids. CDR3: CSARDRGLVLETQYF. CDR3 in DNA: TGCAGTGCTAGAGATCGAGGACTAGTCCTCGAGACCCAGTACTTC.

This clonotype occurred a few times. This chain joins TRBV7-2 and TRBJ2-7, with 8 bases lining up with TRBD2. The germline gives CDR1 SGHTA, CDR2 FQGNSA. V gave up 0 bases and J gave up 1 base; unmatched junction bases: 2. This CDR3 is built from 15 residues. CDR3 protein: CASSLASGNSYEQYF. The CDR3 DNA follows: TGTGCCAGCAGCTTAGCTAGCGGGAATTCCTACGAGCAGTACTTC. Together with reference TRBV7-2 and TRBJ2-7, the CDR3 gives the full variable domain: GAGVSQSPSNKVTEKGKDVELRCDPISGHTALYWYRQSLGQGLEFLIYFQGNSAPDKSGLPSDRFSAERTGGSVSTLTIQRTQQEDSAVYLCASSLASGNSYEQYFGPGTRLTVT.

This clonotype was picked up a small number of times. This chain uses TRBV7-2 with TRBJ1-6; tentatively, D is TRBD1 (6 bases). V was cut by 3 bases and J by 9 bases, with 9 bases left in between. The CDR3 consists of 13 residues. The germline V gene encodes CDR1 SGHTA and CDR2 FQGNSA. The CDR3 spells CASSFRQASPLHF. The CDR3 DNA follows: TGTGCCAGCAGCTTCCGACAGGCTTCACCCCTCCACTTT. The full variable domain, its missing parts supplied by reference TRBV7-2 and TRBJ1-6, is GAGVSQSPSNKVTEKGKDVELRCDPISGHTALYWYRQSLGQGLEFLIYFQGNSAPDKSGLPSDRFSAERTGGSVSTLTIQRTQQEDSAVYLCASSFRQASPLHFGNGTRLTVT.

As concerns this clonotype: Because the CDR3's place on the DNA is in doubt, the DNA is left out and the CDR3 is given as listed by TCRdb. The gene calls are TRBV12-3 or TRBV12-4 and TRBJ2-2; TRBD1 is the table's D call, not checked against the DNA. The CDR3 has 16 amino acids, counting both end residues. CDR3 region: CASSPSGQGSTGELFF.

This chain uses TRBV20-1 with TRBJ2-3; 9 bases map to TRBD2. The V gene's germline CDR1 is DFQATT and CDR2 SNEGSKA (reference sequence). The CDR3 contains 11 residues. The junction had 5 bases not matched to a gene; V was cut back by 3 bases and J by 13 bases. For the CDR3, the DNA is TGCAGTGCTAGGCCCCAGCGGGAGGAGTATTTT. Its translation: CSARPQREEYF.

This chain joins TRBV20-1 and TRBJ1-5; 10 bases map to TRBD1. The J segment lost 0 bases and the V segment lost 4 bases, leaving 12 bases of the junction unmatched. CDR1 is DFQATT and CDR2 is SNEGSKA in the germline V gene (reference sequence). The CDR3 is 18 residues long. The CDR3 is CSAKKTGTGEYSNQPQHF. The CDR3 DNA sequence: TGCAGTGCTAAAAAAACCGGGACAGGGGAATATAGCAATCAGCCCCAGCATTTT.

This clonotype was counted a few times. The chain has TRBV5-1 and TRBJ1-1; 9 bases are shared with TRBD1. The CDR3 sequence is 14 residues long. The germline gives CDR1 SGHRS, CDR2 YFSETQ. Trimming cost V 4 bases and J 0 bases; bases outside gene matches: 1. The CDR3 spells CASSDRGVNTEAFF. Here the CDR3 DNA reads TGCGCCAGCAGCGACAGGGGGGTGAACACTGAAGCTTTCTTT.

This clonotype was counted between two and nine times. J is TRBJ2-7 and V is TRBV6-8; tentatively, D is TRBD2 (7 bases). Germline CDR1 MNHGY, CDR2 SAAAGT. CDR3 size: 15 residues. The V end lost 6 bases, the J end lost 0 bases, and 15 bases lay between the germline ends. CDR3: CASSRLRGGSYEQYF. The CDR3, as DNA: TGTGCCAGCAGCCGGTTAAGGGGGGGCTCCTACGAGCAGTACTTC.

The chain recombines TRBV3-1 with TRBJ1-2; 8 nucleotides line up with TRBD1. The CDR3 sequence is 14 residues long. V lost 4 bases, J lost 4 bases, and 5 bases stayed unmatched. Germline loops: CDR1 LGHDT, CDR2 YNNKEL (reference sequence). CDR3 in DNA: TGTGCCAGCAGCCCCCGACAGGGGAGCTATGGCTACACCTTC. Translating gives CASSPRQGSYGYTF.

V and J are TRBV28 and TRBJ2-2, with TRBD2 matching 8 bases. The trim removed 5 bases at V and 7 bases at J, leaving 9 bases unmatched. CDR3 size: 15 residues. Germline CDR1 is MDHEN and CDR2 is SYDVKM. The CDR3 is CASSAPGGAYGELFF. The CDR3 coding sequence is TGTGCCAGCAGTGCCCCGGGGGGGGCGTACGGGGAGCTGTTTTTT.

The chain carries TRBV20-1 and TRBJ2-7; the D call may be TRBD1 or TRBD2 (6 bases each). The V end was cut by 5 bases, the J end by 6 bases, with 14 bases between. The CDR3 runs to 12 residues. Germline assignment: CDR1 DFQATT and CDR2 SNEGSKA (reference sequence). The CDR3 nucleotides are TGCAGTGCTCCGTATGGGGGGCTCGAGCAGTACTTC. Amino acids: CSAPYGGLEQYF.

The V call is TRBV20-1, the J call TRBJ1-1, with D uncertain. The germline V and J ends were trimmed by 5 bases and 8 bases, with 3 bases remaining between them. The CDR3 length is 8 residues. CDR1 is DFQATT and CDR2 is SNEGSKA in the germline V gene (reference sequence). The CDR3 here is CSAREAFF. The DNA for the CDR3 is TGCAGTGCTCGCGAAGCTTTCTTT.

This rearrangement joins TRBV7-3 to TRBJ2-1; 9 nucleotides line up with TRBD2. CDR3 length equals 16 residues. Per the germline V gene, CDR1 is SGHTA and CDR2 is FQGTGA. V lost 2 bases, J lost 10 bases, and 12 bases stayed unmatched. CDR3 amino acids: CASSLGGISGSLEQFF. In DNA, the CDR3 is TGTGCCAGCAGCTTAGGGGGGATTAGCGGGAGCTTAGAGCAGTTCTTC.

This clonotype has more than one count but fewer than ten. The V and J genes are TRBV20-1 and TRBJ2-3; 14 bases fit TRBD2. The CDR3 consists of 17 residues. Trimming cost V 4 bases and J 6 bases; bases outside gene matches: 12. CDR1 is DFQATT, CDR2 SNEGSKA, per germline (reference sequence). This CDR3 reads CSATTGLAGVRADTQYF. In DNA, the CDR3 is TGCAGTGCTACCACGGGACTAGCGGGAGTTCGGGCGGATACGCAGTATTTT.

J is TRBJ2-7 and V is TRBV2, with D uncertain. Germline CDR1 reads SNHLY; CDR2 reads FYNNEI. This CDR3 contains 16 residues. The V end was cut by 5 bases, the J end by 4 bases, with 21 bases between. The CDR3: CASSRLMDQTLYEQYF. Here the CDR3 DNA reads TGTGCCAGCAGTCGCCTAATGGACCAAACTCTGTACGAGCAGTACTTC.

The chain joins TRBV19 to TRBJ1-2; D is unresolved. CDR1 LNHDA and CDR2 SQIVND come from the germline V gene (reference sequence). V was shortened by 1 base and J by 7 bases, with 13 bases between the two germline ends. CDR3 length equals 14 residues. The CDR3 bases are TGTGCCAGTAGTATAGCGTCAGACGGACCTGGCTACACCTTC. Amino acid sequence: CASSIASDGPGYTF.

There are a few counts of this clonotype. CDR3 nucleotides: TGTGCCAGCAGCCAACCTACGACGGCTTTCTTT. This gives the protein CASSQPTTAFF. The V and J genes are TRBV28 and TRBJ1-1; D unresolved. V lost 6 bases to trimming and J lost 11 bases, with 13 bases between them. The CDR3 loop spans 11 amino acids. Germline CDR1 MDHEN, CDR2 SYDVKM.

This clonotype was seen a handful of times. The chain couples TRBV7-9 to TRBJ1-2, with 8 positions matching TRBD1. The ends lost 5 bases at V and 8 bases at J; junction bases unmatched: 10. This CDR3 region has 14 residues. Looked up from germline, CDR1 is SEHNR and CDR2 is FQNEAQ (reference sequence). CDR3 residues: CASSPGQEFGGYTF. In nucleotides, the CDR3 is TGTGCCAGCAGCCCGGGACAGGAGTTTGGAGGCTACACCTTC. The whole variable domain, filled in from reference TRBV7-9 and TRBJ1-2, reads DTGVSQNPRHKITKRGQNVTFRCDPISEHNRLYWYRQTLGQGPEFLTYFQNEAQLEKSRLLSDRFSAERPKGSFSTLEIQRTEQGDSAMYLCASSPGQEFGGYTFGSGTRLTVV.

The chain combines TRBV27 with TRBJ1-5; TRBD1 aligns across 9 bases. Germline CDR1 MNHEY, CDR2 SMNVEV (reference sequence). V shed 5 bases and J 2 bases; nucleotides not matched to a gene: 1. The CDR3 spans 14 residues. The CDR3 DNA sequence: TGTGCCAGCAGTACAGGGGGCCGCAATCAGCCCCAGCATTTT. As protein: CASSTGGRNQPQHF.

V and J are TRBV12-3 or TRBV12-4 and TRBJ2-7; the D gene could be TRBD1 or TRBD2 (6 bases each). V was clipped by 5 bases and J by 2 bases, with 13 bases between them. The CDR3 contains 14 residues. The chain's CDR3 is CASSGGRGPYEQYF. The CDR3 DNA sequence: TGTGCCAGCAGTGGGGGACGGGGGCCCTACGAGCAGTACTTC.